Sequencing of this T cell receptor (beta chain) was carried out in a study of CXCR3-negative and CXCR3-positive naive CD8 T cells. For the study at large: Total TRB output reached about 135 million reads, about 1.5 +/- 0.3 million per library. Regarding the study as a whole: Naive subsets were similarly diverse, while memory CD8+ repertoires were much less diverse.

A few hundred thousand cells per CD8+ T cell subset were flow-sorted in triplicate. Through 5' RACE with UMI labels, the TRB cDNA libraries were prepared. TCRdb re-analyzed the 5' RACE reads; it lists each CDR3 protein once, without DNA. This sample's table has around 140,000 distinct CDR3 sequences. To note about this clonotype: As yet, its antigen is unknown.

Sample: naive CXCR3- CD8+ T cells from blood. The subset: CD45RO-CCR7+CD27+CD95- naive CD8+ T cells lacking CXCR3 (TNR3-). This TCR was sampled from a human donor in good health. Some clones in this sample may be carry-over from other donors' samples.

The chain's CDR3 is CASSLVVNFNNEQFF. The chain couples TRBV12-3 or TRBV12-4 to TRBJ2-1. CDR3 length equals 15 residues.